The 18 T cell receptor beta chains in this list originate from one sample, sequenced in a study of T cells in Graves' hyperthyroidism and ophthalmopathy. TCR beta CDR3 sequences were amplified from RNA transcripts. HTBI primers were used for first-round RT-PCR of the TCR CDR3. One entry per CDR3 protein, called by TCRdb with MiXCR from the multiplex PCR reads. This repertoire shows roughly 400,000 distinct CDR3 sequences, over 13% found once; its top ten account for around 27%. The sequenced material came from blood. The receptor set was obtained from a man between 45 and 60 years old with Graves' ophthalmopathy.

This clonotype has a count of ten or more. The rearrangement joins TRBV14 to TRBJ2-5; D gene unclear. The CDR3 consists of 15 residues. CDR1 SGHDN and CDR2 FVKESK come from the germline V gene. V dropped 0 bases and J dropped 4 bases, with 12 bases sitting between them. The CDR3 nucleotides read TGTGCCAGCAGCCAAGATCAGGCCGGCCTAGAGACCCAGTACTTC. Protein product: CASSQDQAGLETQYF.

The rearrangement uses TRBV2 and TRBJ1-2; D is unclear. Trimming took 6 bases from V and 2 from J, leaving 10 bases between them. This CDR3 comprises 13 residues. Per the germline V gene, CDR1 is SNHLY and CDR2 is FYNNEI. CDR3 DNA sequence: TGTGCCAGCAGGCTGGCCGAGAACTATGGCTACACCTTC. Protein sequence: CASRLAENYGYTF. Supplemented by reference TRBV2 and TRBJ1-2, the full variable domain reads EPEVTQTPSHQVTQMGQEVILRCVPISNHLYFYWYRQILGQKVEFLVSFYNNEISEKSEIFDDQFSVERPDGSNFTLKIRSTKLEDSAMYFCASRLAENYGYTFGSGTRLTVV.

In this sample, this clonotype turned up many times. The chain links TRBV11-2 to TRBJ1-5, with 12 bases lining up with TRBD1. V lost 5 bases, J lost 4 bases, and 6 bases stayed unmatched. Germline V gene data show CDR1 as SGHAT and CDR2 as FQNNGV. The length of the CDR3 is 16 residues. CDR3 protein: CASSAGTGGGNQPQHF. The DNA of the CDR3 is TGTGCCAGCAGCGCCGGGACAGGGGGCGGAAATCAGCCCCAGCATTTT. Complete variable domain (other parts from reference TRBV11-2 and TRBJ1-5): EAGVAQSPRYKIIEKRQSVAFWCNPISGHATLYWYQQILGQGPKLLIQFQNNGVVDDSQLPKDRFSAERLKGVDSTLKIQPAKLEDSAVYLCASSAGTGGGNQPQHFGDGTRLSIL.

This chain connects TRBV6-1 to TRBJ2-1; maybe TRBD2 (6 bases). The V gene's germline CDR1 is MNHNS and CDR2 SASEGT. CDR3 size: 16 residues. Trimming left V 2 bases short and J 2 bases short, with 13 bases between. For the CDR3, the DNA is TGTGCCAGCAGTGAATTCGAAACGGGAGCCTACAATGAGCAGTTCTTC. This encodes CASSEFETGAYNEQFF.

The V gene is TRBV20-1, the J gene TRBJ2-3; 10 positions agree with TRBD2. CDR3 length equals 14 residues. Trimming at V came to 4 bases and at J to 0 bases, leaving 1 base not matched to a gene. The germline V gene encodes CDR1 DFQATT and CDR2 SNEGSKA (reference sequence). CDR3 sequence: CSAIAGGSTDTQYF. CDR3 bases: TGCAGTGCTATAGCGGGAGGAAGCACAGATACGCAGTATTTT.

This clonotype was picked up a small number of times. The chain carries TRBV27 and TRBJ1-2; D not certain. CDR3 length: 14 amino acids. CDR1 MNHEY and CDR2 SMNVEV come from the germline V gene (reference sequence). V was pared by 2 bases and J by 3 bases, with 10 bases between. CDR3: CASSLSQKYYGYTF. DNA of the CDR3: TGTGCCAGCAGTTTAAGCCAAAAATACTATGGCTACACCTTC.

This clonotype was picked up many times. The CDR3 loop is CAWGDGTRSEQYF. The CDR3, as DNA: TGTGCCTGGGGGGACGGGACACGGAGCGAGCAGTACTTC. The J gene is TRBJ2-7, the V gene TRBV30, with D possibly matching TRBD1 (6 bases). Germline CDR1 is GTSNPN and CDR2 is SVGIG (reference sequence). Between the trimmed V and J ends, which lost 5 bases and 6 bases, there was a span of 17 bases. The CDR3 runs 13 residues.

CDR3 sequence: CATSEPGIGELFF. CDR3 in DNA: TGTGCCACCAGTGAGCCAGGTATCGGGGAGCTGTTTTTT. The chain joins TRBV24-1 to TRBJ2-2, with D unclear. CDR1 and CDR2 from the germline V gene are KGHDR and SFDVKD. The length of the CDR3 is 13 residues. With 4 bases removed from V and 7 bases from J, the gap between germline ends came to 9 bases.

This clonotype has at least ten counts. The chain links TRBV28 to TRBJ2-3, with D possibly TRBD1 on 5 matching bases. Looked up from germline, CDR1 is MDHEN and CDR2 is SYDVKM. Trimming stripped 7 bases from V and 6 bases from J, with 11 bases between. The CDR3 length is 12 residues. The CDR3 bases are TGTGCCAGCACCAGGGTCGCCGATACGCAGTATTTT. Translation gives CASTRVADTQYF.

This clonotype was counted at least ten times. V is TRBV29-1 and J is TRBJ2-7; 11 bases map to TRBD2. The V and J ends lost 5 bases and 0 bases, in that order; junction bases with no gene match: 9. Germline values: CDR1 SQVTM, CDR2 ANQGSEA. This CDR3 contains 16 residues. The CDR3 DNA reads TGCAGCGTTACCGGACTAGCGGGTATGAGCTCCTACGAGCAGTACTTC. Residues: CSVTGLAGMSSYEQYF.

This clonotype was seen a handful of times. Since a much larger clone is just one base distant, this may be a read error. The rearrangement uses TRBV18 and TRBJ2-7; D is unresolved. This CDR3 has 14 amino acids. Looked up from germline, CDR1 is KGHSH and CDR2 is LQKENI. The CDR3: CASSPTPASYEQHF. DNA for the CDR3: TGTGCCAGCTCACCTACGCCGGCCAGCTACGAGCAGCACTTC. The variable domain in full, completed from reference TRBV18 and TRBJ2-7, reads NAGVMQNPRHLVRRRGQEARLRCSPMKGHSHVYWYRQLPEEGLKFMVYLQKENIIDESGMPKERFSAEFPKEGPSILRIQQVVRGDSAAYFCASSPTPASYEQHFGPGTRLTVT.

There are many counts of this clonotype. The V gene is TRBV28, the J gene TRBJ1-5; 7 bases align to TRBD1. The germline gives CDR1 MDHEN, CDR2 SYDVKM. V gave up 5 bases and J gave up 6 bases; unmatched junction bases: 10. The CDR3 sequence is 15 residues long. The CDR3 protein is CASSNDRVSSQPQHF. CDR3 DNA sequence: TGTGCCAGCAGTAACGACAGGGTTTCGAGTCAGCCCCAGCATTTT. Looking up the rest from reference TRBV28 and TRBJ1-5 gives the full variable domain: DVKVTQSSRYLVKRTGEKVFLECVQDMDHENMFWYRQDPGLGLRLIYFSYDVKMKEKGDIPEGYSVSREKKERFSLILESASTNQTSMYLCASSNDRVSSQPQHFGDGTRLSIL.

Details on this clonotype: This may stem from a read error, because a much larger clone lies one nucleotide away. The CDR3 region has the DNA TGTGCCGGCCGTACGTGGGTGTCCGAGCAGTACTTC. It codes for CAGRTWVSEQYF. V is TRBV18 and J is TRBJ2-7; D not certain. The CDR3 sequence is 12 residues long. CDR1 is KGHSH and CDR2 is LQKENI in the germline V gene. V dropped 11 bases and J dropped 6 bases, with 17 bases sitting between them.

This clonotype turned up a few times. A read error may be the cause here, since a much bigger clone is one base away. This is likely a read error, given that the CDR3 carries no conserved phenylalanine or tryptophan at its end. The chain's CDR3 is CATSSTGTEAFL. For the CDR3, the DNA is TGTGCCACCAGCTCGACGGGTACTGAAGCTTTCCTT. The V call is TRBV24-1, the J call TRBJ1-1, with no clear D. The CDR3 is 12 amino acids. CDR1 and CDR2 from the germline V gene are KGHDR and SFDVKD. The V gene lost 7 bases and the J gene lost 5 bases, with 10 bases spanning the gap.

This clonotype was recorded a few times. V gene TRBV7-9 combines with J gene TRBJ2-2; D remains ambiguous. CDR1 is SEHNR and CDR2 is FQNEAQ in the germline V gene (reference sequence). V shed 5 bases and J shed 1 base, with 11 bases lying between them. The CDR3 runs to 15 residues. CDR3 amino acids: CASSRNAENTGELFF. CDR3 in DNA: TGTGCCAGCAGCCGTAACGCGGAGAACACCGGGGAGCTGTTTTTT.

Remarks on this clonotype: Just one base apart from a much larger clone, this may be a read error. In nucleotides, the CDR3 is TGTGCCGGCAGCTTAGATGGCCCGCCGGATACGCAGTATTTT. It yields the protein CAGSLDGPPDTQYF. The rearrangement links TRBV7-6 to TRBJ2-3; D gene unclear. Germline lookup yields CDR1 SGHVS and CDR2 FNYEAQ. The CDR3 spans 14 residues.

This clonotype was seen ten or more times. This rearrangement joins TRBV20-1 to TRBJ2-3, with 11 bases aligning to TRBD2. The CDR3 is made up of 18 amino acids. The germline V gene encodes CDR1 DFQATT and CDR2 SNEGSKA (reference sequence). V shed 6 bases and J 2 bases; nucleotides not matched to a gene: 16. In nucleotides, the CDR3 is TGCAGTGCCATCGATGGGAGTAGCGGGAGGGCCCTCACAGATACGCAGTATTTT. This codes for CSAIDGSSGRALTDTQYF.

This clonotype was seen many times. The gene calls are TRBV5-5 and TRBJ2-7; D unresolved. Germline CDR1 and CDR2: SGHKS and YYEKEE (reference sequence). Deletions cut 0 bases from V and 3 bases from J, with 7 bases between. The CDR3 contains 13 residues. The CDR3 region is CASSLAGNYEQYF. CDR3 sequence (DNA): TGTGCCAGCAGCTTGGCTGGTAACTACGAGCAGTACTTC.